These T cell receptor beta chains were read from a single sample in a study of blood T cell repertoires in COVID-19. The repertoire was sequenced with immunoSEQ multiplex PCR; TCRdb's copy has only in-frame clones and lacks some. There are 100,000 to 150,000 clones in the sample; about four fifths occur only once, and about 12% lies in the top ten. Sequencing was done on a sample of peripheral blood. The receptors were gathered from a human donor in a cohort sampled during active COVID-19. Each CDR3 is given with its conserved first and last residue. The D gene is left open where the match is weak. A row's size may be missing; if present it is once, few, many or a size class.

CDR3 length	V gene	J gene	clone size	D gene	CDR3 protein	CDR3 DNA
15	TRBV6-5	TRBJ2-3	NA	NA	CASRFLVAYSDTQYF	TGTGCCAGCAGATTCCTAGTGGCCTATAGCGATACGCAGTATTTT
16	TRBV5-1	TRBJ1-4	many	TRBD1	CASSPGQGATNEKLFF	TGCGCCAGCAGCCCAGGACAGGGGGCAACTAATGAAAAACTGTTTTTT
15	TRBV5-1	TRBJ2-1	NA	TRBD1	CASSSRDRGVNEQFF	TGCGCCAGCAGCTCCCGGGACAGGGGGGTAAATGAGCAGTTCTTC
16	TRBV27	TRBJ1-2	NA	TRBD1	CASRDPGQPLNVGYTF	TGTGCCAGCAGGGATCCGGGACAGCCTCTTAACGTAGGCTACACCTTC
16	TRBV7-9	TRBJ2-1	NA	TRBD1	CASSFVGTGGMNEQFF	TGTGCCAGCAGCTTCGTCGGGACAGGGGGTATGAATGAGCAGTTCTTC
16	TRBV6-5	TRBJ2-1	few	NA	CASSYLEGPWNNEQFF	TGTGCCAGCAGTTACTTGGAGGGGCCTTGGAACAATGAGCAGTTCTTC
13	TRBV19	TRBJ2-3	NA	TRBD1	CASSIQGADTQYF	TGTGCCAGTAGTATACAGGGGGCAGATACGCAGTATTTT
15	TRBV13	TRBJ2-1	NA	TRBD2	CASSRAGGLYNEQFF	TGTGCCAGCAGCCGAGCGGGGGGGCTATACAATGAGCAGTTCTTC
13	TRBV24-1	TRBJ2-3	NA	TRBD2	CATRGTSQDTQYF	TGTGCCACCAGAGGGACTAGTCAAGATACGCAGTATTTT
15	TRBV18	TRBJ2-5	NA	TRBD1	CASSPPGQGGETQYF	TGTGCCAGCTCTCCTCCCGGACAGGGAGGAGAGACCCAGTACTTC
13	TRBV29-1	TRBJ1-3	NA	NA	CSVTVSSGNTIYF	TGCAGCGTGACAGTCAGCTCTGGAAACACCATATATTTT
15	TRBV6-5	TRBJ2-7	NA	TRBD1	CASVGQGATNYEQYF	TGTGCCAGCGTAGGACAGGGGGCAACTAACTACGAGCAGTACTTC
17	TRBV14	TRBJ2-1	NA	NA	CASSQGAGLGLVVEQFF	TGTGCCAGCAGCCAAGGCGCAGGGCTGGGGTTAGTCGTTGAGCAGTTCTTC
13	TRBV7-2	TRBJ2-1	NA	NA	CASSGGLDNEQFF	TGTGCCAGCAGCGGGGGACTTGACAATGAGCAGTTCTTC
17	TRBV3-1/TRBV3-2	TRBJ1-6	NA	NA	CASSQSPPGLTNSPLHF	TGTGCCAGCAGCCAATCGCCTCCGGGACTGACGAATTCACCCCTCCACTTT
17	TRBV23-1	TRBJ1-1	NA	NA	CASSQYRSSGSKSEAFF	TGCGCCAGCAGTCAATATCGGAGCTCAGGGTCTAAATCTGAAGCTTTCTTT
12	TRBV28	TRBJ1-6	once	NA	CASSSQGSPLHF	TGTGCCAGCAGCTCACAGGGATCACCCCTCCACTTT
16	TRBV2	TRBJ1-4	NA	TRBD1	CASREIGQGANEKLFF	TGTGCCAGCAGGGAAATAGGACAGGGGGCTAACGAAAAACTGTTTTTT
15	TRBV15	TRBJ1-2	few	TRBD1	CATSGQGEVYYGYTF	TGTGCCACTTCTGGACAGGGGGAGGTATACTATGGCTACACCTTC
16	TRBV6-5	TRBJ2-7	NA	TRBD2	CASSHSGTSGSYEQYF	TGTGCCAGCAGTCACTCCGGGACTAGCGGCTCCTACGAGCAGTACTTC
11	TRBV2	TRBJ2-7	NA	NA	CASTQGYEQYF	TGTGCCAGCACGCAGGGCTACGAGCAGTACTTC
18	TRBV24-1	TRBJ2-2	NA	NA	CATSDPTRGGRSTGELFF	TGTGCCACCAGTGACCCGACCCGCGGGGGCCGGAGCACCGGGGAGCTGTTTTTT
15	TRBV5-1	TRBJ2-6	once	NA	CASSQTGLGANVLTF	TGCGCCAGCAGCCAAACAGGTCTTGGGGCCAACGTCCTGACTTTC
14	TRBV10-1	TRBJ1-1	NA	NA	CASSEGGENTEAFF	TGCGCCAGCAGTGAAGGAGGCGAGAACACTGAAGCTTTCTTT
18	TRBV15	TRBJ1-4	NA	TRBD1	CATSRDPGTERHNEKLFF	TGTGCCACCAGCAGAGATCCCGGGACAGAACGGCATAATGAAAAACTGTTTTTT
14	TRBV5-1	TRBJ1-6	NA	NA	CASSLQSLNSPLHF	TGCGCCAGCAGCTTACAGTCCCTGAATTCACCCCTCCACTTT
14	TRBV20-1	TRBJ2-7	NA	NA	CSASDAGRSYEQYF	TGCAGTGCTAGTGATGCGGGACGGTCCTACGAGCAGTACTTC
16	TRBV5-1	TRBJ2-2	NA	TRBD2	CASSRKTSRGTGELFF	TGCGCCAGCAGCCGCAAGACTAGCCGGGGCACCGGGGAGCTGTTTTTT
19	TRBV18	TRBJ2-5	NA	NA	CASSPRSVSWVVGQETQYF	TGTGCCAGCTCACCGAGAAGCGTCAGTTGGGTCGTCGGCCAAGAGACCCAGTACTTC
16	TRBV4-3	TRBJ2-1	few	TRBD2	CASSRLAGGPDNEQFF	TGCGCCAGCAGCCGGTTAGCGGGGGGGCCAGACAATGAGCAGTTCTTC
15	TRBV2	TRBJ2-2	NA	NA	CASSVEGLGTGELFF	TGTGCCAGCAGTGTGGAGGGTTTGGGCACCGGGGAGCTGTTTTTT
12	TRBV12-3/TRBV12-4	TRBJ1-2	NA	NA	CASSRGQRGYTF	TGTGCCAGCAGTCGCGGACAGAGGGGCTACACCTTC
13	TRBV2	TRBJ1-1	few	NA	CASARQQNTEAFF	TGTGCCAGCGCCCGACAGCAGAACACTGAAGCTTTCTTT
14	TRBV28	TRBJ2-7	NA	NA	CASSQTRQSYEQYF	TGTGCCAGCAGTCAAACAAGACAGAGTTACGAGCAGTACTTC
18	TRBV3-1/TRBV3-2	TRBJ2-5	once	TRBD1	CASNRSKDRQGEQETQYF	TGTGCCAGCAACCGTTCCAAAGATAGGCAGGGGGAACAAGAGACCCAGTACTTC
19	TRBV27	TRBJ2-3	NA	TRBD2	CASSLSMDPYSSGGRRQYF	TGTGCCAGCAGTTTATCCATGGATCCATACTCTAGCGGGGGGAGGAGGCAGTATTTT
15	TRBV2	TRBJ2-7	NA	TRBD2	CASSEGGGGSYEQYF	TGTGCCAGCAGTGAGGGTGGCGGGGGGTCCTACGAGCAGTACTTC
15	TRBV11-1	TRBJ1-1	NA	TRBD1	CASSLVPGTGGEAFF	TGTGCCAGCAGCTTGGTTCCTGGGACAGGGGGCGAAGCTTTCTTT
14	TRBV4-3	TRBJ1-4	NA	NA	CASSQAQGPEKLFF	TGCGCCAGCAGCCAAGCACAGGGACCTGAAAAACTGTTTTTT
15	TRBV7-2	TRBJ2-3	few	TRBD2	CASSLQAGTQDTQYF	TGTGCCAGCAGCTTACAAGCGGGGACTCAAGATACGCAGTATTTT
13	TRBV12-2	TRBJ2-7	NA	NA	CASRLTGAEQQYF	TGTGCAAGTCGCTTGACAGGGGCTGAACAGCAGTACTTC